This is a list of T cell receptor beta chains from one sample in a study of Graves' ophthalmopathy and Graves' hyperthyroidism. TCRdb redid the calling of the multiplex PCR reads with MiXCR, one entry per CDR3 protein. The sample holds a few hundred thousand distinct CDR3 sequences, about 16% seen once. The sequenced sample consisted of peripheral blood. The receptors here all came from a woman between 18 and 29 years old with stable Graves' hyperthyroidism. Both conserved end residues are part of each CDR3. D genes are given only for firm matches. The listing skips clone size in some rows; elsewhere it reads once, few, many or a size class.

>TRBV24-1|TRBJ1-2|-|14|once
CATSDTIRFYGYTF
TGTGCCACCAGTGACACGATAAGGTTCTATGGTTACACCTTC
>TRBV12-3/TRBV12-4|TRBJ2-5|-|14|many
CASSLTGVEETQYF
TGTGCCAGCAGTTTAACGGGGGTCGAGGAGACCCAGTACTTC
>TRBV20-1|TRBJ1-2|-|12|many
CSAGESNYGYTF
TGCAGTGCGGGGGAGAGCAACTATGGCTACACCTTC
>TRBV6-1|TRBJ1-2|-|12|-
CASSEIRGGYTF
TGTGCCAGCAGTGAAATTAGAGGTGGCTACACCTTC
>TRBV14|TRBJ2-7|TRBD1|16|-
CASSLIEGQGAPEQYF
TGTGCCAGCAGCCTCATTGAAGGACAGGGCGCCCCGGAACAATACTTC
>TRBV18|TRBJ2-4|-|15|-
CASSPPSGPKNIQYF
TGTGCCAGCTCACCACCGTCAGGGCCCAAAAACATTCAGTACTTC
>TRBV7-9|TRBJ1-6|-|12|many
CASSVDNSPLHF
TGTGCCAGCAGTGTCGATAATTCACCCCTCCACTTT
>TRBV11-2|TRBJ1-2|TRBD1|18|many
CASSLEWGQRGGGYGYTF
TGTGCCAGCAGCTTAGAATGGGGACAGCGAGGAGGGGGCTACGGCTACACCTTC
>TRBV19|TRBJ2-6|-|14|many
CASSVRDGANVLTF
TGTGCCAGTAGTGTGAGGGACGGGGCCAACGTCCTGACTTTC
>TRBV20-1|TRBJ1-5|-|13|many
CSANRDSNQPQHF
TGCAGTGCTAACAGGGATAGCAATCAGCCCCAGCATTTT